The TCR beta chain described here comes from a study of blood T cell repertoires in COVID-19 (dated by TCRdb to 2020 to 2022). About the study as a whole: Samples covering the acute and convalescent phases of COVID-19 were provided by collaborators in the United States, Italy and Spain. Samples were obtained from the ongoing ImmuneRACE study (first 160 participants) and from roughly 1,300 subjects provided by 6 global collaborators. The prospective study material was composed of cDNA or gDNA derived from T cells, B-cell-depleted T cells, or PBMCs. HLA class I and class II types, where available, came from metadata supplied by the sample provider rather than from assay-based typing. The dataset comprised deeply sampled blood TCRbeta repertoires from subjects exposed to, actively infected with, or recovered from COVID-19. The sample metadata nearly always contained a de-identified subject ID, COVID-19 status, age in years and sex. The repertoires were released in a freely available public database meant as a resource for research on the immune response to SARS-CoV-2. What the study reported, not specific to this receptor: The amount of clinical and demographic metadata varied by source and participant and was provided uncurated.

TCRbeta CDR3 regions were amplified from genomic DNA using the immunoSEQ Assay, a bias-controlled multiplex PCR. The published analysis was carried out like this. Within the assay, amplification of reference gene primers was used to estimate how many nucleated cells each sample contained. Sequence reads were collapsed and filtered to measure the absolute abundance of every unique TCRbeta CDR3 rearrangement. For each sample, productive Simpson clonality was calculated as the square root of Simpson's diversity index across productive rearrangements. In TCRdb, the immuneACCESS table is reduced to in-frame sequences with V and J assigned. These tables do not hold every clone; where another copy was compared, an unresolved V gene accounts for under half, and the others remain unexplained. V, J and clone size are taken as reported in that table, and D and trimming were inferred from the DNA itself. The sample table contains 250,000 or so clones; only one count was recorded for about 87% of them. In total, the top ten clones hold around 1.5% of the sample.

Reading from cysteine to phenylalanine, the CDR3 counts 14 amino acids. Just the 42-base CDR3 DNA is kept, in frame starting at base 1. V and J are truncated by 4 bases and 2 bases respectively, leaving an intervening sequence of 11 bases. The germline V gene (reference sequence) yields SGHNT for CDR1 and YYREEE for CDR2. A second Seattle source provided samples from volunteer blood donors who had recovered from COVID-19. The collaborating institutions used their own protocols to collect whole blood in K2EDTA tubes. Collaborator samples were shipped for TCRbeta analysis as frozen whole blood, isolated PBMCs, or DNA extracted from either sample type. In the case of this clone: There is no known antigen for this receptor. Base qualities are not recorded, but no much larger clone differs from it by a single base.

The V gene is TRBV5-4 and the J gene is TRBJ2-3, with the D gene not confidently named. The receptor was derived from a woman aged 40 to 50 who had recovered from COVID-19. Source material: peripheral blood. The DNA is TGTGCCAGCAGCCCTACTTCTAACACAGATACGCAGTATTTT. This is translated as CASSPTSNTDTQYF.